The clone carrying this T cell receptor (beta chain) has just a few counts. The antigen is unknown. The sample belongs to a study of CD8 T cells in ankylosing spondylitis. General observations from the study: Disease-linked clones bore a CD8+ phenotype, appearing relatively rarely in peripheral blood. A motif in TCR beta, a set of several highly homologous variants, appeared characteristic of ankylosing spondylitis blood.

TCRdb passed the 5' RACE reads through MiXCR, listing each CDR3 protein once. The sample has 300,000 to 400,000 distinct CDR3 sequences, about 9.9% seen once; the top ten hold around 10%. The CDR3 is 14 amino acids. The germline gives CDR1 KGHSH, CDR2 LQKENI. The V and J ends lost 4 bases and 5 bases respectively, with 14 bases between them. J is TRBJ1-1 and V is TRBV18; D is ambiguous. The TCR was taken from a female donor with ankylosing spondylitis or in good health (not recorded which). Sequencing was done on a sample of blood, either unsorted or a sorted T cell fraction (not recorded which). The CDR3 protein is CASSLGSGRTEAFF. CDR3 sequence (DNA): TGTGCCAGCTCACTGGGTTCAGGACGGACTGAAGCTTTCTTT.